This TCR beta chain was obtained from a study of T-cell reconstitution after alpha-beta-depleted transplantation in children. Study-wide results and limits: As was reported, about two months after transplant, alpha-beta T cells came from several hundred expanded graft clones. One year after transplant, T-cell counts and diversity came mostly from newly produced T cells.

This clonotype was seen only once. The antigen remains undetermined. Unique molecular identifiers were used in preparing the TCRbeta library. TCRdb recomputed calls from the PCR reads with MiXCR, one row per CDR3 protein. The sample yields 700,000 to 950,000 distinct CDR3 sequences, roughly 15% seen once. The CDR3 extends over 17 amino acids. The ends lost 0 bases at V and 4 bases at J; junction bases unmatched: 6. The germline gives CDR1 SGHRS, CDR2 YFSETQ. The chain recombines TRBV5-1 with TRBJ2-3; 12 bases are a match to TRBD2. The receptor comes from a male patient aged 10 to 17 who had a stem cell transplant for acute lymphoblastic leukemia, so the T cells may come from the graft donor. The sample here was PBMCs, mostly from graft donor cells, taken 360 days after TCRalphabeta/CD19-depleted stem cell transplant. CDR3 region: CASSLELTSGRSDTQYF. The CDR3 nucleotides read TGCGCCAGCAGCTTGGAACTCACTAGCGGGAGGTCAGATACGCAGTATTTT.